Each of the 2 T cell receptor beta chains below was sequenced from the same sample in a study of vaccination and CD4 T cells after COVID-19. Treatment of the sample: roughly ten-day PBMC culture with coronavirus spike peptide pools or control peptides (ViraFEST assay). These TCRs' antigens remain unknown. The Oncomine TCR Beta short-read assay was applied to DNA of cultured CD4+ T cells. TCRdb re-called the PCR reads with MiXCR, one entry per CDR3 protein. The sample holds about 20,000 distinct CDR3 sequences, over 50% seen once. The sample comprised CD4+ T cells from blood, cultured in vitro. The receptors shown here come from a human donor who had recovered from COVID-19.

The gene calls are TRBV19 and TRBJ2-7, with D possibly called TRBD1 or TRBD2 (5 bases each). The CDR3 contains 15 residues. V shed 5 bases and J shed 3 bases, with 17 bases lying between them. Germline V gene lookup returns CDR1 LNHDA and CDR2 SQIVND (reference sequence). The DNA for the CDR3 is TGTGCCAGTAGTCTATCGGGACGCACTGTCTACGAGCAGTACTTC. It encodes CASSLSGRTVYEQYF.

This clonotype was seen a few times. The chain uses TRBV6-5 and TRBJ2-4, with D possibly matching TRBD1 (8 bases). Germline values: CDR1 MNHEY, CDR2 SVGAGI. The CDR3 contains 17 residues. Trimming took 6 bases from V and 0 from J, leaving 18 bases between them. CDR3 residues: CASRYRGGNIAKNIQYF. The CDR3 DNA follows: TGTGCCAGCAGGTACAGGGGGGGGAATATAGCCAAAAACATTCAGTACTTC.